Described below is a single T cell receptor (beta chain) sequence and its context. Antigen: not known. CD4+ cells underwent separation, giving CD45RA+ naive and CD45RA-negative memory subsets. These data are taken from a study of shared clonotypes between healthy human individuals. General study points: Non-shared clonotypes had lower generation probabilities than those shared by all four donors.

The CDR3 spans 14 residues. When replicate PCRs were run on sorted subsets, they used 150 to 200 ng DNA, about 30,000 T cell genomes. Sequenced by immunoSEQ multiplex PCR; TCRdb stores in-frame clones only, minus some. The sample lists 740,000 or so clones; approximately 73% were seen once. Sequenced sample: memory CD4+ T cells sorted from blood. Subset denoted: CD45RA-negative fraction. This clonotype was obtained from a woman aged 25 to 39 in good health. The J gene is TRBJ1-5, the V gene TRBV21-1. TRBV21-1 is tagged as a pseudogene. The CDR3 sequence is CASSKEGRDQPQHF. The CDR3 DNA follows: TGTGCCAGCAGCAAAGAAGGGAGGGATCAGCCCCAGCATTTT.